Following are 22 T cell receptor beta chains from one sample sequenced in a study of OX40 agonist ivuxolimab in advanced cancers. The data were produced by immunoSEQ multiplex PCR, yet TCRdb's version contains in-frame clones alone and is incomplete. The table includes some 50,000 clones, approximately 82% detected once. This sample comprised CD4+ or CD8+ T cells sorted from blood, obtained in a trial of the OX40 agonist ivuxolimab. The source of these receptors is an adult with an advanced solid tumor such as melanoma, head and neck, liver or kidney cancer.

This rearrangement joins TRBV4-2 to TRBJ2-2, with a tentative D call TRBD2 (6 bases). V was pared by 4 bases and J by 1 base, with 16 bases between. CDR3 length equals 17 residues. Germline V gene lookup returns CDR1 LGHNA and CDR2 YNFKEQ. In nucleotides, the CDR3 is TGTGCCAGCAGCCGACTCTTGGCTAGCGAGAACACCGGGGAGCTGTTTTTT. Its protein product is CASSRLLASENTGELFF.

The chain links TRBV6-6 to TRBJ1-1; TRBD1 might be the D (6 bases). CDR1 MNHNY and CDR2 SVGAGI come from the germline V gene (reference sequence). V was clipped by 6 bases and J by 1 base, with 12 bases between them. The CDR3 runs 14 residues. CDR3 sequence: CASSLLGGNTEAFF. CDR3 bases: TGTGCCAGCAGCCTCCTAGGGGGGAACACTGAAGCTTTCTTT.

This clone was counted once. The CDR3 sequence is CASSESGAYYGYTF. The DNA of the CDR3 is TGTGCCAGCAGTGAATCAGGGGCATACTATGGCTACACCTTC. The V gene is TRBV6-1, the J gene TRBJ1-2; D possibly corresponds to TRBD1 (6 bases). The CDR3 runs 14 residues. The ends were cut back, 2 bases at V and 3 bases at J, with 10 bases in the middle. Germline CDR1 and CDR2: MNHNS and SASEGT.

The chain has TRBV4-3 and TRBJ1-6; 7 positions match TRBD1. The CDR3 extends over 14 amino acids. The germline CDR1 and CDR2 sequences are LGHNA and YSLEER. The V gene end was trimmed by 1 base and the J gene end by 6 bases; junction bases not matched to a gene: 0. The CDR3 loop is CASSQGQGNSPLHF. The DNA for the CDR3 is TGCGCCAGCAGCCAAGGACAGGGTAATTCACCCCTCCACTTT.

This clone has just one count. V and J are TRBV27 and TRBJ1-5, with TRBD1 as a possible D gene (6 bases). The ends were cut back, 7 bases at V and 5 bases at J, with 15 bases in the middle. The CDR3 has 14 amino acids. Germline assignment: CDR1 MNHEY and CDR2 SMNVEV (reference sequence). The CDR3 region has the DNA TGTGCCAGCACCGCGCGGGGGGGCCATCAGCCCCAGCATTTT. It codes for CASTARGGHQPQHF.

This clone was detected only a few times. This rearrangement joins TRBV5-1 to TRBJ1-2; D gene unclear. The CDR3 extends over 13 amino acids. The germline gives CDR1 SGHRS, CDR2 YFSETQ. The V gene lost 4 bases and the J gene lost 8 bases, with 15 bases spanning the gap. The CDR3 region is CASSTTDAYGYTF. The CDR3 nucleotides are TGCGCCAGCAGCACAACCGATGCGTACGGCTACACCTTC.

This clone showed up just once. The CDR3 protein is CASSLIVPTGTQYF. The CDR3 DNA reads TGTGCCAGCAGCTTAATAGTTCCGACCGGGACCCAGTACTTC. The V call is TRBV11-2, the J call TRBJ2-5, with D unclear. The length of the CDR3 is 14 residues. The germline V and J ends were trimmed by 2 bases and 7 bases, with 14 bases remaining between them. The germline gives CDR1 SGHAT, CDR2 FQNNGV.

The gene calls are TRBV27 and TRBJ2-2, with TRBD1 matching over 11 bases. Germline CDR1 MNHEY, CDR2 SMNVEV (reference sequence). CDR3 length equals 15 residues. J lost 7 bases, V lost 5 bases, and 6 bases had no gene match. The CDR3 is CASSPRDRGNGELFF. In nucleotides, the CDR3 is TGTGCCAGCAGTCCCCGGGACAGGGGGAACGGGGAGCTGTTTTTT.

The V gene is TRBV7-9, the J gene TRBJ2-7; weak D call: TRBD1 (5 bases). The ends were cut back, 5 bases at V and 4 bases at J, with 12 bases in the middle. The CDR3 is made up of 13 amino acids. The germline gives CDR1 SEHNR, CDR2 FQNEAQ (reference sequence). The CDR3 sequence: CASSQATVYEQYF. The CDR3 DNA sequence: TGTGCCAGCAGCCAAGCGACAGTATACGAGCAGTACTTC.

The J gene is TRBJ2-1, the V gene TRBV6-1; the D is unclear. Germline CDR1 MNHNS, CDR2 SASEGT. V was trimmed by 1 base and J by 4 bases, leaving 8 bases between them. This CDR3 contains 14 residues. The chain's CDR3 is CASSEGNSYNEQFF. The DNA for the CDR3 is TGTGCCAGCAGTGAAGGTAACAGTTACAATGAGCAGTTCTTC.

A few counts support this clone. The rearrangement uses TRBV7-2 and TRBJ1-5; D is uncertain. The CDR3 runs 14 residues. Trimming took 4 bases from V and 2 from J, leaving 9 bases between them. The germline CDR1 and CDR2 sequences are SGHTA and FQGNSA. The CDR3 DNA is TGTGCCAGCAGCTCACGACCGGGCAATCAGCCCCAGCATTTT. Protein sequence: CASSSRPGNQPQHF.

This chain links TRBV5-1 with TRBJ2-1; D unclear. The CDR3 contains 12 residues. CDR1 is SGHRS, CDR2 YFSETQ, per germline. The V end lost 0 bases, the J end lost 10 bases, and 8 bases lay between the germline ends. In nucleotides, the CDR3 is TGCGCCAGCAGCTTGGAGGAGAGCGAGCAGTTCTTC. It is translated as CASSLEESEQFF.

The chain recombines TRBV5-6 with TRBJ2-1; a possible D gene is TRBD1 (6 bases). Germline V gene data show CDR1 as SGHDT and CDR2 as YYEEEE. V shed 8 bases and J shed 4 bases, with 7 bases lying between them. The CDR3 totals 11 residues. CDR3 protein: CASTGYNEQFF. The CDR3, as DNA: TGTGCCAGTACAGGGTACAATGAGCAGTTCTTC.

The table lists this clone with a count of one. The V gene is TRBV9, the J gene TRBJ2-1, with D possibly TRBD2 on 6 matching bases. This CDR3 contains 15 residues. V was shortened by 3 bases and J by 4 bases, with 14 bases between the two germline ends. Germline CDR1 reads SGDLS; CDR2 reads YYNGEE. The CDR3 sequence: CASSAGTQSYNEQFF. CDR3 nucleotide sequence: TGTGCCAGCAGCGCCGGGACTCAGTCTTACAATGAGCAGTTCTTC.

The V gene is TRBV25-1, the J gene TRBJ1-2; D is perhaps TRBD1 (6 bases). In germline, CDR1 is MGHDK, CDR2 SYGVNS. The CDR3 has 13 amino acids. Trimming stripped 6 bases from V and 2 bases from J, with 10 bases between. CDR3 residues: CASSRDINYGYTF. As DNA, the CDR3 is TGTGCCAGCAGCCGGGACATCAACTATGGCTACACCTTC.

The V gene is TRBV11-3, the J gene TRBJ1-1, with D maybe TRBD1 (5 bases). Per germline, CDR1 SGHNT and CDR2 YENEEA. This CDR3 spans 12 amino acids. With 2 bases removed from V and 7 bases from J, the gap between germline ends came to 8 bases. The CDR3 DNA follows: TGTGCCAGCAGCTTATCGGGGGGTGAAGCTTTCTTT. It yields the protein CASSLSGGEAFF.

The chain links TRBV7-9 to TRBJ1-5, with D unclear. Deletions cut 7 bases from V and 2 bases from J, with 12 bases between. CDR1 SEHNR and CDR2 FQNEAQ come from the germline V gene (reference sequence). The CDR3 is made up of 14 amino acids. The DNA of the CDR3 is TGTGCCAGCACCTTCGCGCCAGGCAATCAGCCCCAGCATTTT. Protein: CASTFAPGNQPQHF.

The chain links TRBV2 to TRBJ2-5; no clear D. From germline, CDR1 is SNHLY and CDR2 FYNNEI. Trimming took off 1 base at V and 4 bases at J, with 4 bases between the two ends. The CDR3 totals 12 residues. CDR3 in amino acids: CASSEGSETQYF. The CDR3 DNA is TGTGCCAGCAGTGAAGGCTCAGAGACCCAGTACTTC.

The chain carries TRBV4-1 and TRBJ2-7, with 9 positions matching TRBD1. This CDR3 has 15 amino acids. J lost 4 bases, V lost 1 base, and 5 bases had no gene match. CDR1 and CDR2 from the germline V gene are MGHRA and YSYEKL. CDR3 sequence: CASSQGQGVGYEQYF. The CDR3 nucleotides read TGCGCCAGCAGCCAAGGACAGGGGGTTGGGTACGAGCAGTACTTC.

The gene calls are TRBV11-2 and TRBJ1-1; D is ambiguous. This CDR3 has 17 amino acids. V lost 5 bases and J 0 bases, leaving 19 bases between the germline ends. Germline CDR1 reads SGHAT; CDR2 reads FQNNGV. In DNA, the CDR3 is TGTGCCAGCAGCCCGACTGGGGAGTGGATCATGAACACTGAAGCTTTCTTT. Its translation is CASSPTGEWIMNTEAFF.

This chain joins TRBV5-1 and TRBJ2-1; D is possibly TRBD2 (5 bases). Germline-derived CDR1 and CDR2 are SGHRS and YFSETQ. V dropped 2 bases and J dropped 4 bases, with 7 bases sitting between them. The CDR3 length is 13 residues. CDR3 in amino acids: CASSFSEYNEQFF. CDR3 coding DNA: TGCGCCAGCAGCTTTAGCGAGTACAATGAGCAGTTCTTC.

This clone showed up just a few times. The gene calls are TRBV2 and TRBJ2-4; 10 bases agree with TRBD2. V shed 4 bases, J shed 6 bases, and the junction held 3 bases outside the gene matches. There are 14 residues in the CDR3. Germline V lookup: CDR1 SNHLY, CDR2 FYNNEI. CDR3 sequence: CASSVSGGANIQYF. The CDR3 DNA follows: TGTGCCAGCAGTGTGAGCGGGGGGGCAAACATTCAGTACTTC.